This T cell receptor (beta chain) is drawn from a study of a mutant IDH1 vaccine in newly diagnosed glioma. Study summary: Onset of vaccination occurred 4-6 weeks following radiotherapy alone, or with temozolomide cycles. Patients got radiotherapy, temozolomide, or both beforehand, and most got both.

A note on this clone: Its specificity is unknown.

Time point here: week 11, during vaccination. Vaccine doses each comprised 300 ug of mutant IDH1 20-mer peptide, with topical imiquimod. TCRdb's copy holds only in-frame clones and misses some; the assay was immunoSEQ multiplex PCR. The table includes around 65,000 clones, 75% to 85% detected once. The receptor comes from a man in his forties or fifties with glioma. The input for sequencing was PBMCs, taken from a glioma patient whose treatment included an IDH1 peptide vaccine.

The CDR3 spells CASSKGDSHYGYTF. CDR3 nucleotide sequence: TGTGCCAGCAGCAAAGGGGATTCGCACTATGGCTACACCTTC. This chain connects TRBV21-1 to TRBJ1-2. TRBV21-1 is recorded as a pseudogene. The CDR3 is made up of 14 amino acids.